This TCR beta chain was recorded in a study of Graves' ophthalmopathy and Graves' hyperthyroidism. Study-wide results and caveats: Ophthalmopathy progression cases were predicted by the model with 55% to 71% sensitivity and approximately 74% specificity. A 13-signature model separated ophthalmopathy from stable hyperthyroidism, reaching approximately 88% sensitivity and 81.08% specificity cross-validated.

Many counts were recorded for this clonotype. Its specificity is not known. Clinical symptoms and serum thyroxine were used for diagnosis; TRAb, thyroid ultrasound and orbital computed tomography were also relied on. Out of around 10 ml of fresh peripheral blood, PBMCs were obtained. Germline V gene data show CDR1 as SGHRS and CDR2 as YFSETQ. After removal of 7 bases from V and 3 bases from J, the junction contained 5 bases not matched to a gene. CDR3 length equals 13 residues. TCR beta CDR3 regions were amplified from RNA transcripts. An opening RT-PCR round employed HTBI primers and preceded a second-round multiplex PCR. TCRdb used MiXCR to reprocess the multiplex PCR reads, holding one entry per CDR3 protein. In the table there are about 620,000 distinct CDR3 sequences, approximately 21% of which are singletons.

The material sequenced was peripheral blood. The chain uses TRBV5-1 and TRBJ2-7; TRBD1 aligns across 9 bases. The TCR sequence derives from a woman aged 18-29 years with stable Graves' hyperthyroidism. Some clones in this sample may be carry-over from other donors' samples. The CDR3 loop reads CASCRTGDYEQYF. The CDR3 DNA reads TGCGCCAGCTGCAGGACAGGGGACTACGAGCAGTACTTC.